This section outlines one T cell receptor (beta chain) sequence together with its context. Its specificity is unknown. A much more abundant neighbour one base away suggests this may be a read error. By quantitative 5'-RACE with molecular barcodes, the TCR beta libraries were made. Each CDR3 protein is one row after TCRdb ran MiXCR on the 5' RACE reads. Of 700,000 to 850,000 distinct CDR3 sequences listed, about 10% are singletons. The V segment lost 8 bases and the J segment 4 bases; nucleotides outside the gene matches: 7. The CDR3 totals 13 residues. Germline CDR1 reads MGHDK; CDR2 reads SYGVNS. The data originate from a study of CD8 T cells in ankylosing spondylitis. Overall study results and limits: In peripheral blood, disease-linked CD8+ clones occurred at relatively low frequencies. As reported, disease-linked clones showed significant enrichment in matched ankylosing spondylitis synovial fluid. Certain motif variants had earlier been reported in reactive arthritis synovial fluid and blood. Apparently characteristic of ankylosing spondylitis blood was a TCR beta motif (under ten highly homologous variants).

This TCR derives from a male donor with ankylosing spondylitis. The rearrangement links TRBV25-1 to TRBJ1-2, with TRBD1 identical over 7 bases. Sequencing used blood, either unsorted or a sorted T cell fraction (not recorded which). The CDR3 loop is CASRPTGTYGYTF. Here the CDR3 DNA reads TGTGCCAGCCGCCCGACAGGGACCTATGGCTACACCTTC.